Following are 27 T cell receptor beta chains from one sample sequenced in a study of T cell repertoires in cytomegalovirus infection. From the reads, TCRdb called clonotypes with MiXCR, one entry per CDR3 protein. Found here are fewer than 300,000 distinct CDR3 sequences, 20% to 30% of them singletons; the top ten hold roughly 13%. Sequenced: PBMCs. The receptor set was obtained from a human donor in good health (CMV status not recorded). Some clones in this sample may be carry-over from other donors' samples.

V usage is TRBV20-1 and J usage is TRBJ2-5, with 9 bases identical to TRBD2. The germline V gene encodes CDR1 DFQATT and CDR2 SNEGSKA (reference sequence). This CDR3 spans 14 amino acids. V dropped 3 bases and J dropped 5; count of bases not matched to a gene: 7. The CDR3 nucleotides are TGCAGTGCTAGTGTAGCTAGCGGGGACGAGACCCAGTACTTC. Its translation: CSASVASGDETQYF.

Here the CDR3 DNA reads TGCAGTGCTAAGAGGGGAGGACAGCCCCAGCATTTT. Its protein product is CSAKRGGQPQHF. V is TRBV20-1 and J is TRBJ1-5, with D tentatively TRBD1 (5 bases). Germline lookup yields CDR1 DFQATT and CDR2 SNEGSKA (reference sequence). V lost 4 bases to trimming and J lost 7 bases, with 11 bases between them. The CDR3 has 12 amino acids.

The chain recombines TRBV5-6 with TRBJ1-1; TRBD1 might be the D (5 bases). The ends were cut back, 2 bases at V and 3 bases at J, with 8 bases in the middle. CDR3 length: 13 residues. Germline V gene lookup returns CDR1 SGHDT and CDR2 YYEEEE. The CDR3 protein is CASSFAGDTEAFF. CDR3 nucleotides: TGTGCCAGCAGCTTTGCGGGGGACACTGAAGCTTTCTTT.

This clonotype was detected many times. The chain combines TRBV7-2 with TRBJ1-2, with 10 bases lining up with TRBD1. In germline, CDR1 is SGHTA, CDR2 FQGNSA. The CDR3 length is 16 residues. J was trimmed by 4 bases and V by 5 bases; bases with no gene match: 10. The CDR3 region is CASSRTGTGVSYGYTF. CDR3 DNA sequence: TGTGCCAGCAGCCGCACCGGGACAGGGGTTTCCTATGGCTACACCTTC.

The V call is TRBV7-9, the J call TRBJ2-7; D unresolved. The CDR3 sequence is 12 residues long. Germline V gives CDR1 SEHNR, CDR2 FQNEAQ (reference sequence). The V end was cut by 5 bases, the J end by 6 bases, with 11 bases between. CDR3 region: CASSPRSSEQYF. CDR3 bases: TGTGCCAGCAGCCCCAGGAGTAGCGAGCAGTACTTC.

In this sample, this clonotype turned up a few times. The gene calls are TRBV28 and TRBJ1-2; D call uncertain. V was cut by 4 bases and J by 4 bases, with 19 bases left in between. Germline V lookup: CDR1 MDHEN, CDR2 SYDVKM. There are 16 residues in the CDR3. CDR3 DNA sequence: TGTGCCAGCAGTTCCCCCGGCGGGGAGAGCGGCTATGGCTACACCTTC. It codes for CASSSPGGESGYGYTF.

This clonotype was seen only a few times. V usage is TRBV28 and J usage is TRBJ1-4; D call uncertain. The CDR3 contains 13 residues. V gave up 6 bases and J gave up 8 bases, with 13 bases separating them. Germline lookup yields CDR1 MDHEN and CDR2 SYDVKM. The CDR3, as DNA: TGTGCCAGCAGGGACCTTCTGGAGGAAAAACTGTTTTTT. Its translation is CASRDLLEEKLFF.

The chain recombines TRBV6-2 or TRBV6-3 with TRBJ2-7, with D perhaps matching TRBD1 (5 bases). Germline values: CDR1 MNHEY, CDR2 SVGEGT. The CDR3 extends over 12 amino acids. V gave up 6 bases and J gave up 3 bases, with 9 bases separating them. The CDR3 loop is CASSPRVYEQYF. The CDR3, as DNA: TGTGCCAGCAGCCCCAGGGTCTACGAGCAGTACTTC.

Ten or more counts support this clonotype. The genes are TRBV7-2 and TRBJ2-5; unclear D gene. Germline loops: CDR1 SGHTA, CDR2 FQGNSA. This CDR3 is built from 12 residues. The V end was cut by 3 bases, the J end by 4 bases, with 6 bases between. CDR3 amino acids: CASSLSRETQYF. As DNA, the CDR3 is TGTGCCAGCAGCTTGAGCCGAGAGACCCAGTACTTC.

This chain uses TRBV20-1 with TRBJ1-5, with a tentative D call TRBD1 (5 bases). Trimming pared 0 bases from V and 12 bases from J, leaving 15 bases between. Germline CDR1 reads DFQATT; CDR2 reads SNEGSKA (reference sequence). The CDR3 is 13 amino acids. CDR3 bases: TGCAGTGCTAGAGATCTAGGGGTCGGGGGCCAGCATTTT. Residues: CSARDLGVGGQHF.

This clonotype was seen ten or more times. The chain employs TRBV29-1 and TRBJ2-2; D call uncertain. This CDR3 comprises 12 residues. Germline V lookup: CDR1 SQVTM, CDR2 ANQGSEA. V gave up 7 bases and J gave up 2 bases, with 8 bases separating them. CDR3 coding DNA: TGCAGCGGAAAAGCAAACACCGGGGAGCTGTTTTTT. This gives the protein CSGKANTGELFF.

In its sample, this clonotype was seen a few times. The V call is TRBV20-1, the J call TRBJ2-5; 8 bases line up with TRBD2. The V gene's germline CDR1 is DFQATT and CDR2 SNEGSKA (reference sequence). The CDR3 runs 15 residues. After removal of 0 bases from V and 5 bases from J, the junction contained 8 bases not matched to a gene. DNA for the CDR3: TGCAGTGCTAGAGATCCCAGCGGGAGAAGGGAGACCCAGTACTTC. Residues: CSARDPSGRRETQYF.

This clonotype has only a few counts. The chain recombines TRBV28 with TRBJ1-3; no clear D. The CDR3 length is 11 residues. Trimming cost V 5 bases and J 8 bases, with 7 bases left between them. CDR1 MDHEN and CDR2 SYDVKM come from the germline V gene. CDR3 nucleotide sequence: TGTGCCAGCAGTCTAATGGACACCATATATTTT. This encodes CASSLMDTIYF. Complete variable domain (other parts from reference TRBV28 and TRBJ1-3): DVKVTQSSRYLVKRTGEKVFLECVQDMDHENMFWYRQDPGLGLRLIYFSYDVKMKEKGDIPEGYSVSREKKERFSLILESASTNQTSMYLCASSLMDTIYFGEGSWLTVV.

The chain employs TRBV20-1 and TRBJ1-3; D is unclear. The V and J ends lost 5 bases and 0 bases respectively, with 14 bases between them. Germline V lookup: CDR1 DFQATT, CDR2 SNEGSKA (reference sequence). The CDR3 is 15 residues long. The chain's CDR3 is CSAVNGVISGNTIYF. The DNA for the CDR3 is TGCAGTGCTGTCAATGGGGTCATCTCTGGAAACACCATATATTTT.

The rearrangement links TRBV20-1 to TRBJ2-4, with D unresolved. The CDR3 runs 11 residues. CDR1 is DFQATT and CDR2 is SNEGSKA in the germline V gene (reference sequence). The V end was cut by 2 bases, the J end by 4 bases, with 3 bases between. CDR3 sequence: CSARPKNIQYF. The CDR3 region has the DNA TGCAGTGCTAGACCGAAAAACATTCAGTACTTC.

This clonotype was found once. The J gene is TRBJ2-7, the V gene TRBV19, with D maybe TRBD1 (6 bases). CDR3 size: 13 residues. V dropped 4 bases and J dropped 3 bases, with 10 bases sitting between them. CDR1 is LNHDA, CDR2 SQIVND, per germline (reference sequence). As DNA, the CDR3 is TGTGCCAGTAGTACCGGGACAAGCTACGAGCAGTACTTC. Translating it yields CASSTGTSYEQYF.

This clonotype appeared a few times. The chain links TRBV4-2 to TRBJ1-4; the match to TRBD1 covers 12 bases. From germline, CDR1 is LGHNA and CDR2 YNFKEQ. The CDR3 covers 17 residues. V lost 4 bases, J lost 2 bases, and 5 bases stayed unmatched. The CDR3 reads CASSRPGTGGTNEKLFF. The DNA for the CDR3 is TGTGCCAGCAGCCGACCCGGGACAGGGGGCACTAATGAAAAACTGTTTTTT.

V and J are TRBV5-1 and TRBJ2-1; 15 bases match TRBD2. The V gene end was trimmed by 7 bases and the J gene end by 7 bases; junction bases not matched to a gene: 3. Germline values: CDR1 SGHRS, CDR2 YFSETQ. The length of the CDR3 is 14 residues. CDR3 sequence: CASAGTSGGNEQFF. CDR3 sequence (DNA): TGCGCCAGCGCCGGGACTAGCGGGGGGAATGAGCAGTTCTTC. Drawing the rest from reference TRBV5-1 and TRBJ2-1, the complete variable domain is KAGVTQTPRYLIKTRGQQVTLSCSPISGHRSVSWYQQTPGQGLQFLFEYFSETQRNKGNFPGRFSGRQFSNSRSEMNVSTLELGDSALYLCASAGTSGGNEQFFGPGTRLTVL.

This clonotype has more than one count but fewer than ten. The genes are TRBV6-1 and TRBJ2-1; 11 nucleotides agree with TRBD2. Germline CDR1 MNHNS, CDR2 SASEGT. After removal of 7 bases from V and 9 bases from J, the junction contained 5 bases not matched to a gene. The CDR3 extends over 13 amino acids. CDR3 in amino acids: CASIAGGWREQFF. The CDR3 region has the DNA TGTGCCAGCATAGCGGGAGGGTGGCGTGAGCAGTTCTTC.

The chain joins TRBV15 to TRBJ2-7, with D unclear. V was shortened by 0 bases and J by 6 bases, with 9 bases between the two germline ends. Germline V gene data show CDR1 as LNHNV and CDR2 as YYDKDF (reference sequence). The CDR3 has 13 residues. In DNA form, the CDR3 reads TGTGCCACCAGCAGAGATAAAATAGGCGAGCAGTACTTC. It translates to CATSRDKIGEQYF.

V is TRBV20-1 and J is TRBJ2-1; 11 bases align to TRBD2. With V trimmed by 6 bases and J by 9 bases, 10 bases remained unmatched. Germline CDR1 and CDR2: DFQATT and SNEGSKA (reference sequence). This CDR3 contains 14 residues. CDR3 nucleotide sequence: TGCAGTGCCAGACTAGCGGGGACGCACGGTGAGCAGTTCTTC. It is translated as CSARLAGTHGEQFF.

CDR3 nucleotide sequence: TGTGCCAGCAGCTTAATGGAAAGTAGCACTGAAGCTTTCTTT. As protein: CASSLMESSTEAFF. The rearrangement joins TRBV7-3 to TRBJ1-1; D not certain. The CDR3 runs to 14 residues. Trimming pared 1 base from V and 4 bases from J, leaving 10 bases between. Per germline, CDR1 SGHTA and CDR2 FQGTGA.

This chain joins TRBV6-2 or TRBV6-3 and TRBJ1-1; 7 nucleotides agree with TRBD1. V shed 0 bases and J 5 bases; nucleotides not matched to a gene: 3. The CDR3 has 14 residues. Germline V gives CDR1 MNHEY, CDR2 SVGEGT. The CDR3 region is CASSYSDRETEAFF. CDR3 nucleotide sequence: TGTGCCAGCAGTTACTCCGACAGGGAGACTGAAGCTTTCTTT.

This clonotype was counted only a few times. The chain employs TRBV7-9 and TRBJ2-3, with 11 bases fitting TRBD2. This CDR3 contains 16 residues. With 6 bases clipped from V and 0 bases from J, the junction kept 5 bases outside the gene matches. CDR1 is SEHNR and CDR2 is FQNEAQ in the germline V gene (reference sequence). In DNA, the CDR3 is TGTGCCAGCAGAAGTAGCGGGAGGGACAGCACAGATACGCAGTATTTT. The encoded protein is CASRSSGRDSTDTQYF. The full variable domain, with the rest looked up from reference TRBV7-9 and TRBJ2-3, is DTGVSQNPRHKITKRGQNVTFRCDPISEHNRLYWYRQTLGQGPEFLTYFQNEAQLEKSRLLSDRFSAERPKGSFSTLEIQRTEQGDSAMYLCASRSSGRDSTDTQYFGPGTRLTVL.

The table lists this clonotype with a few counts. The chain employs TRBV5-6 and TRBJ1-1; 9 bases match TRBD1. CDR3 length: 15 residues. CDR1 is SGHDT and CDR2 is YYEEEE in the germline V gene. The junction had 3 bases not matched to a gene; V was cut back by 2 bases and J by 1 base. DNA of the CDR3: TGTGCCAGCAGCTTACAGGGACAGGGGAACACTGAAGCTTTCTTT. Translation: CASSLQGQGNTEAFF.

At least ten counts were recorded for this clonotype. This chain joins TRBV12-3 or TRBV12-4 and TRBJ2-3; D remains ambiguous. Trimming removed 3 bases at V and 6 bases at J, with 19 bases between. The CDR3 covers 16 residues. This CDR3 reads CASSFGGSQARDTQYF. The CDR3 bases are TGTGCCAGCAGTTTTGGCGGATCTCAAGCTCGGGATACGCAGTATTTT.

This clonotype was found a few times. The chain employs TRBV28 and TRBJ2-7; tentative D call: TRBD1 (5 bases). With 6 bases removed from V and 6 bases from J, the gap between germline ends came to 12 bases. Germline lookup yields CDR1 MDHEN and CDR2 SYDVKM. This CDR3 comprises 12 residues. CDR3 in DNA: TGTGCCAGCAGCCTGACAGTGTCCGAGCAGTACTTC. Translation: CASSLTVSEQYF.